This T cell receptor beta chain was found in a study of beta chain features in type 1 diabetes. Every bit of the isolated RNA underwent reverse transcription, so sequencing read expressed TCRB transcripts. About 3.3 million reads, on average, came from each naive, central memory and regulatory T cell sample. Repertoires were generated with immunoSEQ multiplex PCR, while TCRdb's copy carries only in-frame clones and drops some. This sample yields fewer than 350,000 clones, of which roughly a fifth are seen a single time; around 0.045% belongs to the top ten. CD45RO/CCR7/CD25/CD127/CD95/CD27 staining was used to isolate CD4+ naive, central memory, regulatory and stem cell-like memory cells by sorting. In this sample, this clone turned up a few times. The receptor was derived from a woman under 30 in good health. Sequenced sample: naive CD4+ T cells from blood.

The CDR3 loop reads CASSQDRWANVLTF. In nucleotides, the CDR3 is TGCGCCAGCAGCCAAGATCGGTGGGCCAACGTCCTGACTTTC. The chain recombines TRBV4-3 with TRBJ2-6; D uncertain. The CDR3 loop spans 14 amino acids. V lost 0 bases and J 5 bases, leaving 5 bases between the germline ends. Germline V CDR1 and CDR2: LGHNA, YSLEER.